This T cell receptor (beta chain) came from a study of early T cells in non-severe SARS-CoV-2 infection. Study at large: Chains stayed unpaired after sequencing of bulk RNA from unsorted whole blood.

Unique molecular identifiers (one per individual cDNA molecule) were attached. TCRdb independently ran MiXCR on the 5' RACE reads; one entry per CDR3 protein. The sample lists 45,000 to 55,000 distinct CDR3 sequences, 11% occurring once. This clonotype was observed many times. Its antigen is as yet unknown. Per the germline V gene, CDR1 is LNHDA and CDR2 is SQIVND (reference sequence). The CDR3 spans 16 residues. Deletions cut 3 bases from V and 2 bases from J, with 17 bases between. Study-level points and caveats: Anti-spike CD8 responses were favored in VDJdb matching, and private and CD4 specificities were missed.

Sequencing was done on a sample of whole blood. The rearrangement uses TRBV19 and TRBJ2-7; either TRBD1 or TRBD2 may supply D (5 bases each). This receptor was obtained from an adult who was a healthcare worker with PCR-confirmed SARS-CoV-2 infection or an uninfected control (not recorded which). The CDR3 DNA is TGTGCCAGTAGTATGGATCACCGGGACCGAGCCTACGAGCAGTACTTC. It is translated as CASSMDHRDRAYEQYF.